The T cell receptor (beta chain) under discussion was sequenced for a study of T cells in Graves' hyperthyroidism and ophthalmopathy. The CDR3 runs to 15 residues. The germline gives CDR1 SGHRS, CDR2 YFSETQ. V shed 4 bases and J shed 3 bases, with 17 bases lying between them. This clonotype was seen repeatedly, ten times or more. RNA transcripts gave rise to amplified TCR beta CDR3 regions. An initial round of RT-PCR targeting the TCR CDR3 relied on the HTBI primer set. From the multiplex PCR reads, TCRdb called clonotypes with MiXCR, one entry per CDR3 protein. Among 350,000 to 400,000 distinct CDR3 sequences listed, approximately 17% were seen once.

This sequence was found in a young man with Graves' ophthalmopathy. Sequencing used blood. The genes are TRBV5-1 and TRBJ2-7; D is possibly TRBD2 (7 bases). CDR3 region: CASSIGQSGDYEQYF. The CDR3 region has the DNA TGCGCCAGCAGCATCGGACAGAGCGGGGACTACGAGCAGTACTTC.